This TCR beta chain was identified during a study of blood T cell repertoires in COVID-19 (dated by TCRdb to 2020 to 2021). Notes on the research overall: Samples covering the acute and convalescent phases of COVID-19 were provided by collaborators in the United States, Italy and Spain. The material from the prospective study consisted of cDNA or gDNA derived from T cells, B-cell-depleted T cells, or PBMCs. Subjects who had been exposed to COVID-19, were actively infected with it, or had recovered from it provided the deeply sampled blood TCRbeta repertoires that made up the dataset. The repertoires were released in a freely available public database meant as a resource for research on the immune response to SARS-CoV-2. Samples were obtained from the ongoing ImmuneRACE study (first 160 participants) and from over 1,000 subjects provided by 6 global collaborators. The sample metadata nearly always contained a de-identified subject ID, COVID-19 status, age in years and sex. Where available, HLA class I and class II types were obtained from metadata supplied by the sample provider rather than from assay-based typing.

V and J are trimmed by 0 bases and 3 bases, and the gene matches miss 1 base of the junction. Spanning cysteine to phenylalanine, the CDR3 consists of 15 amino acids. Only the CDR3 DNA stays, 45 bases, in frame from base 1. Reading the germline V gene gives CDR1 SGDLS and CDR2 YYNGEE. A word on this clone: Its antigen is not yet known. No qualities accompany the bases; no much larger clone lies one base away.

The immunoSEQ Assay, a bias-controlled multiplex PCR, was used to amplify TCRbeta CDR3 regions from genomic DNA. Per the original workflow: Within the assay, amplification of reference gene primers was used to estimate how many nucleated cells each sample contained. To quantify the absolute abundance of each unique TCRbeta CDR3 rearrangement, sequence reads were collapsed and filtered. For each sample, productive Simpson clonality was calculated as the square root of Simpson's diversity index across productive rearrangements. The table was pulled from immuneACCESS by TCRdb, which kept in-frame rearrangements only. Such tables lose some clones; where checked, under half of the loss comes from unresolved V genes, and the rest has no known cause. V and J calls and clone size come straight from that table; D and trimming were deduced from the DNA. The sample table lists around 200,000 clones, 89% of them with a count of one. 2% to 2.5% of the sample comes from the top ten.

Results and caveats for the whole study, not just this receptor: Clinical and demographic metadata were provided uncurated, with the amount varying by source and participant.

In the prospective study, participants were roughly 18 to 95 years old, resided in about two dozen geographic areas of the United States, and were enrolled through a virtual design. To assign participants to cohorts, the prospective study relied on clinical history that participants themselves reported in a screening survey and a study questionnaire. In the prospective study, mobile phlebotomists collected whole blood, serum and a nasopharyngeal or oropharyngeal swab from each participant. Additional blood draws and questionnaires over a 2-month period could optionally be provided by prospective study participants. Before DNA extraction, blood samples from the prospective study were shipped at room temperature or frozen.

This receptor chain uses TRBV9 and TRBJ1-3, with 9 junctional bases fitting TRBD1. The source material was PBMCs or T cells enriched from blood (not recorded which). The sequence was collected from a middle-aged woman with acute COVID-19. The CDR3 corresponds to CASSVGQGDGNTIYF. The nucleotide sequence reads as follows: TGTGCCAGCAGCGTAGGACAGGGGGATGGAAACACCATATATTTT.